Following are 24 T cell receptor beta chains from one sample sequenced in a study of shared clonotypes between healthy human individuals. The data were produced by immunoSEQ multiplex PCR, yet TCRdb's version contains in-frame clones alone and is incomplete. The sample holds some 1,900,000 clones, about 95% seen once. Terminally differentiated effector memory CD45RA+ cells were excluded from the naive CD8 cells, which were CD45RO-negative and positively selected for CCR7. Input material: naive CD8+ T cells sorted from blood. The receptors derive from a man younger than 30 in good health.

This clone was seen only once. The rearrangement uses TRBV4-3 and TRBJ2-7, with D perhaps assigned TRBD1 or TRBD2 (5 bases each). The V end lost 0 bases, the J end lost 5 bases, and 14 bases lay between the germline ends. The CDR3 contains 15 residues. Per the germline V gene, CDR1 is LGHNA and CDR2 is YSLEER. CDR3 sequence: CASSQDRGDQHEQYF. The CDR3 DNA is TGCGCCAGCAGCCAAGATCGAGGGGATCAGCACGAGCAGTACTTC.

The rearrangement joins TRBV27 to TRBJ1-1; TRBD1 is a possible D gene (5 bases). Germline loops: CDR1 MNHEY, CDR2 SMNVEV (reference sequence). V lost 2 bases, J lost 2 bases, and 12 bases lay in between. This CDR3 contains 15 residues. CDR3 coding DNA: TGTGCCAGCAGTTTAGGAGTTGGGGCTAACACTGAAGCTTTCTTT. Amino acid sequence: CASSLGVGANTEAFF.

The CDR3 DNA sequence: TGCGCCAGCAGCCAAGGTGGGGGAACACCAGACAACAATGAGCAGTTCTTC. This codes for CASSQGGGTPDNNEQFF. V gene TRBV4-3 combines with J gene TRBJ2-1; D is tentatively TRBD1 or TRBD2 (5 bases each). This CDR3 comprises 17 residues. V shed 1 base and J shed 5 bases, with 18 bases lying between them. The germline V gene has CDR1 LGHNA and CDR2 YSLEER.

This sequence joins TRBV5-6 and TRBJ2-5; D uncertain. Per the germline V gene, CDR1 is SGHDT and CDR2 is YYEEEE. With 4 bases removed from V and 2 bases from J, the gap between germline ends came to 3 bases. This CDR3 has 11 residues. This CDR3 reads CASSVQETQYF. DNA for the CDR3: TGTGCCAGCAGCGTTCAAGAGACCCAGTACTTC.

V usage is TRBV11-2 and J usage is TRBJ1-1; tentative D call: TRBD1 (6 bases). Trimming left V 5 bases short and J 3 bases short, with 10 bases between. CDR3 length: 13 amino acids. Per germline, CDR1 SGHAT and CDR2 FQNNGV. The CDR3 nucleotides read TGTGCCAGCAGCCCCGGACAGTACACTGAAGCTTTCTTT. As protein: CASSPGQYTEAFF.

The chain employs TRBV6-1 and TRBJ1-6; the D is unclear. This CDR3 region has 18 residues. Germline-derived CDR1 and CDR2 are MNHNS and SASEGT. V gave up 2 bases and J gave up 0 bases, with 14 bases separating them. The CDR3 protein is CASSEKGYPGSYNSPLHF. CDR3 DNA sequence: TGTGCCAGCAGTGAAAAAGGGTACCCGGGCTCCTATAATTCACCCCTCCACTTT.

This chain connects TRBV5-4 to TRBJ1-1, with a tentative D call TRBD1 (6 bases). There are 13 residues in the CDR3. V was shortened by 1 base and J by 8 bases, with 12 bases between the two germline ends. Germline CDR1 is SGHNT and CDR2 is YYREEE (reference sequence). In DNA form, the CDR3 reads TGTGCCAGCAGCTTGCTCCAGGGGTTGGAAGCTTTCTTT. Protein product: CASSLLQGLEAFF.

The V and J genes are TRBV29-1 and TRBJ2-1; perhaps TRBD2 as D (6 bases). Germline values: CDR1 SQVTM, CDR2 ANQGSEA. This CDR3 is 13 amino acids long. V was trimmed by 5 bases and J by 8 bases, leaving 16 bases between them. The CDR3 region is CSVTVGSLDEQFF. The CDR3 DNA reads as TGCAGCGTTACGGTCGGGAGTCTCGATGAGCAGTTCTTC.

V usage is TRBV11-2 and J usage is TRBJ2-1; D remains unclear. This CDR3 comprises 14 residues. CDR1 SGHAT and CDR2 FQNNGV come from the germline V gene. The V end lost 0 bases, the J end lost 1 base, and 4 bases lay between the germline ends. The CDR3 nucleotides read TGTGCCAGCAGCTTAGAGGATTCCTACAATGAGCAGTTCTTC. It is translated as CASSLEDSYNEQFF.

The J gene is TRBJ2-7, the V gene TRBV7-8; 7 bases align to TRBD2. The CDR3 consists of 15 residues. Trimming took 5 bases from V and 2 from J; bases not matched to a gene: 9. The germline CDR1 and CDR2 sequences are SGHVS and FQNEAQ. The CDR3, as DNA: TGTGCCAGCAGCCCGTTAGCGGGTGCTACCTACGAGCAGTACTTC. It encodes CASSPLAGATYEQYF.

The V call is TRBV6-5, the J call TRBJ2-7; D is perhaps TRBD1 (5 bases). Germline values: CDR1 MNHEY, CDR2 SVGAGI. Trimming removed 6 bases from V and 2 bases from J, with 14 bases in between. This CDR3 is 14 amino acids long. In nucleotides, the CDR3 is TGTGCCAGCAGCCTCAGGGTACCCCCCTACGAGCAGTACTTC. The encoded protein is CASSLRVPPYEQYF.

The chain links TRBV11-2 to TRBJ1-1; D is unclear. Germline V gene lookup returns CDR1 SGHAT and CDR2 FQNNGV. V was trimmed by 8 bases and J by 1 base, leaving 11 bases between them. The CDR3 spans 13 residues. In DNA form, the CDR3 reads TGTGCCAGCGACCAGGTCGCGAACACTGAAGCTTTCTTT. As protein: CASDQVANTEAFF.

The CDR3 loop is CASSLQLWDTEAFF. The CDR3 DNA reads TGTGCCAGCAGTTTACAGCTCTGGGACACTGAAGCTTTCTTT. The V and J genes are TRBV28 and TRBJ1-1, with no clear D. Germline V gene lookup returns CDR1 MDHEN and CDR2 SYDVKM. CDR3 length equals 14 residues. V was pared by 2 bases and J by 3 bases, with 10 bases between. The complete variable domain, with remaining parts taken from reference TRBV28 and TRBJ1-1, reads DVKVTQSSRYLVKRTGEKVFLECVQDMDHENMFWYRQDPGLGLRLIYFSYDVKMKEKGDIPEGYSVSREKKERFSLILESASTNQTSMYLCASSLQLWDTEAFFGQGTRLTVV.

V usage is TRBV9 and J usage is TRBJ2-3, with TRBD2 matching over 7 bases. The CDR3 is 16 amino acids. The germline gives CDR1 SGDLS, CDR2 YYNGEE. V was clipped by 4 bases and J by 0 bases; unmatched bases: 8. The CDR3 here is CASSKGNSGSTDTQYF. The CDR3 nucleotides are TGTGCCAGCAGCAAGGGGAATAGCGGGAGCACAGATACGCAGTATTTT.

The chain carries TRBV28 and TRBJ1-2; a possible D gene is TRBD1 (5 bases). The germline V and J ends were trimmed by 6 bases and 4 bases, with 9 bases remaining between them. This CDR3 has 12 residues. CDR1 and CDR2 (germline): MDHEN, SYDVKM. The CDR3 DNA follows: TGTGCCAGCAGCATCGACAGCTATGGCTACACCTTC. As protein: CASSIDSYGYTF.

The chain employs TRBV18 and TRBJ2-7; possibly TRBD1 for D (5 bases). CDR1 and CDR2 (germline): KGHSH, LQKENI. The germline V and J ends were trimmed by 3 bases and 3 bases, with 12 bases remaining between them. The CDR3 loop spans 14 amino acids. The CDR3 DNA follows: TGTGCCAGCTCACCCTACGATCAGGGCTACGAGCAGTACTTC. It yields the protein CASSPYDQGYEQYF.

The chain combines TRBV2 with TRBJ1-1; 8 bases agree with TRBD1. CDR1 SNHLY and CDR2 FYNNEI come from the germline V gene. This CDR3 contains 15 residues. The trim removed 3 bases at V and 5 bases at J, leaving 8 bases unmatched. The CDR3 here is CASSDPDRVGTEAFF. CDR3 DNA: TGTGCCAGCAGTGATCCGGACAGGGTGGGGACTGAAGCTTTCTTT.

The CDR3 coding sequence is TGTGCCAGCAGCCCAGGACACATACCTTACAATGAGCAGTTCTTC. It encodes CASSPGHIPYNEQFF. The J gene is TRBJ2-1, the V gene TRBV7-2; weak D call: TRBD1 (5 bases). The CDR3 consists of 15 residues. CDR1 SGHTA and CDR2 FQGNSA come from the germline V gene. V was clipped by 5 bases and J by 4 bases, with 15 bases between them. The whole variable domain, filled in from reference TRBV7-2 and TRBJ2-1, reads GAGVSQSPSNKVTEKGKDVELRCDPISGHTALYWYRQSLGQGLEFLIYFQGNSAPDKSGLPSDRFSAERTGGSVSTLTIQRTQQEDSAVYLCASSPGHIPYNEQFFGPGTRLTVL.

V and J are TRBV7-9 and TRBJ1-4; the match to TRBD1 covers 7 bases. J lost 8 bases, V lost 1 base, and 4 bases had no gene match. CDR1 and CDR2 (germline): SEHNR, FQNEAQ (reference sequence). The CDR3 totals 14 residues. CDR3 in DNA: TGTGCCAGCAGCTTAGTCCAGGGGGAAGAAAAACTGTTTTTT. It yields the protein CASSLVQGEEKLFF.

The CDR3: CAISEPRDRGEPYGYTF. CDR3 nucleotides: TGTGCCATCAGTGAGCCCCGGGACAGGGGAGAACCCTATGGCTACACCTTC. The chain employs TRBV10-3 and TRBJ1-2; 10 bases are a match to TRBD1. Trimming at V came to 2 bases and at J to 4 bases, leaving 10 bases not matched to a gene. The germline V gene encodes CDR1 ENHRY and CDR2 SYGVKD. The CDR3 runs 17 residues.

The genes are TRBV11-3 and TRBJ2-7; possibly TRBD1 for D (5 bases). This CDR3 is 15 amino acids long. V was pared by 3 bases and J by 7 bases, with 19 bases between. Germline lookup yields CDR1 SGHNT and CDR2 YENEEA. The CDR3 DNA sequence: TGTGCCAGCAGCTTGAGAACTGGGGCCTACGATGAGCAGTACTTC. It codes for CASSLRTGAYDEQYF.

The chain employs TRBV7-9 and TRBJ1-5; D not certain. The CDR3 totals 12 residues. Between the trimmed V and J ends, which lost 3 bases and 4 bases, there was a span of 4 bases. CDR1 and CDR2 (germline): SEHNR, FQNEAQ (reference sequence). The CDR3 DNA reads as TGTGCCAGCAGCTTTTGGAATCAGCCCCAGCATTTT. Its protein product is CASSFWNQPQHF.

The gene calls are TRBV6-6 and TRBJ2-7, with unresolved D. V lost 2 bases and J 3 bases, leaving 8 bases between the germline ends. The CDR3 loop spans 13 amino acids. Germline assignment: CDR1 MNHNY and CDR2 SVGAGI (reference sequence). The DNA of the CDR3 is TGTGCCAGCAGTTACACGCCTTTCTACGAGCAGTACTTC. Its translation is CASSYTPFYEQYF.

This chain joins TRBV5-1 and TRBJ2-3; 12 nucleotides agree with TRBD2. From germline, CDR1 is SGHRS and CDR2 YFSETQ. This CDR3 region has 16 residues. Losses at the gene ends were 4 bases for V and 3 bases for J; bases not matched to a gene: 6. CDR3: CASSPATSGRTDTQYF. CDR3 sequence (DNA): TGCGCCAGCAGCCCGGCGACTAGCGGGAGAACAGATACGCAGTATTTT.